The T cell receptor beta chain under discussion was sequenced for a study of cytomegalovirus exposure and HLA in healthy donors. The PCR contained 60 Vbeta and 13 Jbeta primers. Profiling relied on immunoSEQ multiplex PCR, and the TCRdb table lists in-frame clones only, not all of them. The sample lists under 200,000 clones, roughly 80% occurring once. CDR1 and CDR2 (germline): LGHNA, YSLEER. The ends were cut back, 0 bases at V and 4 bases at J, with 12 bases in the middle. The CDR3 contains 15 residues. The sequence was collected from a woman in her late teens or twenties in good health and CMV-seronegative. Sequenced material: PBMCs. The rearrangement uses TRBV4-3 and TRBJ1-1; no clear D gene. The CDR3 here is CASSQDLGFGTEAFF. DNA for the CDR3: TGCGCCAGCAGCCAAGATCTCGGTTTTGGCACTGAAGCTTTCTTT.